The clone carrying this T cell receptor beta chain was found a few times. As yet, its antigen is unknown. The data were taken from a study of molecular identifiers for immune sequencing clone quantification. General study findings and limits: Same-barcode identical TCR molecules could make highly expanded clones look smaller than they are.

TCRdb reprocessed the PCR reads via MiXCR and lists one record per CDR3 protein. The sample comprises 75,000 to 95,000 distinct CDR3 sequences, roughly 25% of which are singletons, and 0.78% rests with the top ten. The CDR3 loop spans 16 amino acids. The V and J ends lost 2 bases and 2 bases respectively, with 14 bases between them. Germline values: CDR1 ENHRY, CDR2 SYGVKD. The V gene is TRBV10-3, the J gene TRBJ2-3, with D possibly TRBD2 on 6 matching bases. The receptor was isolated from a human donor in good health. Some libraries in this study had Jurkat cell RNA spiked in. Material for sequencing was naive CD8+ T cells from blood, with Jurkat cell RNA spiked in. Regarding subset: FACS-sorted CD8+CD4-CCR7+CD45RA+ naive T cells. The DNA for the CDR3 is TGTGCCATCAGTGAGGGGGACTCCGGGAACACAGATACGCAGTATTTT. It codes for CAISEGDSGNTDTQYF.